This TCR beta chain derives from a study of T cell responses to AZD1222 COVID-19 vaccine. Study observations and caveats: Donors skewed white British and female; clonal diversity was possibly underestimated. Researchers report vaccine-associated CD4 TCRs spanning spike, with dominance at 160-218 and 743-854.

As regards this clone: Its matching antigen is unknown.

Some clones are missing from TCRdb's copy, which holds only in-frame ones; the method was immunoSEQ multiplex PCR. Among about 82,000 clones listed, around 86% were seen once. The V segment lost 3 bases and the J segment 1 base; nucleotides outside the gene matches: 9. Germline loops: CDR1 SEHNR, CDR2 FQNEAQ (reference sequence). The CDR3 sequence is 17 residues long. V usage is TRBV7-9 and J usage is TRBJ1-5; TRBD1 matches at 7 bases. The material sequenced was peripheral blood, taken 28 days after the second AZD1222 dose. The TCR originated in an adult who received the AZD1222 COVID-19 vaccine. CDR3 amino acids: CASSFDTQGGSNQPQHF. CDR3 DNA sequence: TGTGCCAGCAGCTTCGACACCCAGGGGGGAAGCAATCAGCCCCAGCATTTT. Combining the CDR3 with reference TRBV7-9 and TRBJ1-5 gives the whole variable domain DTGVSQNPRHKITKRGQNVTFRCDPISEHNRLYWYRQTLGQGPEFLTYFQNEAQLEKSRLLSDRFSAERPKGSFSTLEIQRTEQGDSAMYLCASSFDTQGGSNQPQHFGDGTRLSIL.